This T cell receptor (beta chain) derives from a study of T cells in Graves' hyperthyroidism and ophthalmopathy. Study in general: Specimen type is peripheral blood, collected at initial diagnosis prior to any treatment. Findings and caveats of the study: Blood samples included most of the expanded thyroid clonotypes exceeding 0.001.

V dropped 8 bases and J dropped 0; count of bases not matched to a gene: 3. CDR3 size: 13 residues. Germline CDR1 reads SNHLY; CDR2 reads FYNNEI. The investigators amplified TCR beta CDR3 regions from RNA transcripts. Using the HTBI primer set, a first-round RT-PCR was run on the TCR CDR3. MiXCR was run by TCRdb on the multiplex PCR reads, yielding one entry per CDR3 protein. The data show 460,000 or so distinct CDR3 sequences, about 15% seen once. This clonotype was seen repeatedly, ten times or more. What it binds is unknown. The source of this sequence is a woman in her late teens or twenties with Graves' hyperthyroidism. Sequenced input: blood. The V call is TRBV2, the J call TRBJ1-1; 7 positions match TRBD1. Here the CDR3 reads CASRTGLNTEAFF. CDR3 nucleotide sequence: TGTGCCAGCCGGACAGGTCTGAACACTGAAGCTTTCTTT.